Shown below are 9 T cell receptor beta chains from a single sample sequenced in a study of blood T cell repertoires in COVID-19. Clones were read by immunoSEQ multiplex PCR, and TCRdb kept only the in-frame ones, dropping some. In the table there are about 200,000 clones, about nine tenths of which are singletons. Sequencing was done on a sample of PBMCs or T cells enriched from blood (not recorded which). These receptors were collected from a woman in her twenties or thirties who had recovered from COVID-19.

This chain links TRBV10-3 with TRBJ2-5; no definite D call. V was cut by 0 bases and J by 5 bases, with 16 bases left in between. The CDR3 consists of 16 residues. CDR1 and CDR2 (germline): ENHRY, SYGVKD. CDR3 protein: CAISESLGERVETQYF. DNA for the CDR3: TGTGCCATCAGTGAGTCCCTAGGAGAGAGAGTGGAGACCCAGTACTTC.

The chain combines TRBV9 with TRBJ2-1; 9 positions agree with TRBD2. The CDR3 has 15 residues. Germline V gives CDR1 SGDLS, CDR2 YYNGEE. V lost 6 bases to trimming and J lost 6 bases; unmatched junction nucleotides: 10. Here the CDR3 DNA reads TGTGCCAGCAAAGAGGGCGCTAGCGGGACCAATGAGCAGTTCTTC. This sequence encodes CASKEGASGTNEQFF.

This rearrangement joins TRBV27 to TRBJ1-1; a weak D match, TRBD1 (5 bases). The CDR3 runs to 13 residues. V was shortened by 4 bases and J by 4 bases, with 10 bases between the two germline ends. Per germline, CDR1 MNHEY and CDR2 SMNVEV (reference sequence). CDR3 DNA sequence: TGTGCCAGCAGTTGGGCGCAGGGCACTGAAGCTTTCTTT. Translation gives CASSWAQGTEAFF.

This chain links TRBV7-3 with TRBJ1-5; TRBD1 matches at 7 bases. The CDR3 loop spans 15 amino acids. Germline V gene sequence: CDR1 SGHTA, CDR2 FQGTGA. V was pared by 4 bases and J by 0 bases, with 3 bases of the junction left unmatched. The CDR3 loop is CASSSGQLSNQPQHF. The CDR3 DNA follows: TGTGCCAGCAGCTCGGGACAGCTTAGCAATCAGCCCCAGCATTTT.

This rearrangement joins TRBV7-3 to TRBJ2-3, with 9 nucleotides matching TRBD1. J gave up 6 bases and V 2 bases, and 6 bases lay outside the gene matches. Germline V lookup: CDR1 SGHTA, CDR2 FQGTGA. The CDR3 is made up of 15 amino acids. The DNA for the CDR3 is TGTGCCAGCAGCTTATTTACGACAGGGGGGGATACGCAGTATTTT. Translated: CASSLFTTGGDTQYF.

This sequence joins TRBV29-1 and TRBJ2-2, with D possibly being TRBD1 (5 bases). The CDR3 is made up of 15 amino acids. The V gene's germline CDR1 is SQVTM and CDR2 ANQGSEA. Trimming shortened V by 7 bases and J by 1 base, and 16 bases separated the two germline ends. The CDR3 loop reads CSGGGSRVNTGELFF. CDR3 sequence (DNA): TGCAGCGGAGGTGGTAGCAGGGTGAACACCGGGGAGCTGTTTTTT.

V gene TRBV7-2 combines with J gene TRBJ1-6; TRBD1 aligns across 8 bases. Germline loops: CDR1 SGHTA, CDR2 FQGNSA. The V and J ends lost 5 bases and 9 bases, in that order; junction bases with no gene match: 9. The CDR3 extends over 15 amino acids. The CDR3 here is CASSVQGETGSPLHF. The CDR3 bases are TGTGCCAGCAGCGTACAGGGGGAAACAGGTTCACCCCTCCACTTT.

This rearrangement joins TRBV7-9 to TRBJ1-6, with D hard to call. This CDR3 contains 14 residues. Between the trimmed V and J ends, which lost 7 bases and 7 bases, there was a span of 14 bases. The germline V gene has CDR1 SEHNR and CDR2 FQNEAQ (reference sequence). Here the CDR3 reads CASTHGRENSPLHF. CDR3 bases: TGTGCCAGCACCCATGGGCGGGAGAATTCACCCCTCCACTTT.

The V gene is TRBV11-2, the J gene TRBJ1-2; no reliable D call. The germline V gene has CDR1 SGHAT and CDR2 FQNNGV. V gave up 2 bases and J gave up 5 bases, with 9 bases separating them. CDR3 length: 13 amino acids. DNA for the CDR3: TGTGCCAGCAGCTTAAGTGCCGAGTATGGCTACACCTTC. Amino acid sequence: CASSLSAEYGYTF.